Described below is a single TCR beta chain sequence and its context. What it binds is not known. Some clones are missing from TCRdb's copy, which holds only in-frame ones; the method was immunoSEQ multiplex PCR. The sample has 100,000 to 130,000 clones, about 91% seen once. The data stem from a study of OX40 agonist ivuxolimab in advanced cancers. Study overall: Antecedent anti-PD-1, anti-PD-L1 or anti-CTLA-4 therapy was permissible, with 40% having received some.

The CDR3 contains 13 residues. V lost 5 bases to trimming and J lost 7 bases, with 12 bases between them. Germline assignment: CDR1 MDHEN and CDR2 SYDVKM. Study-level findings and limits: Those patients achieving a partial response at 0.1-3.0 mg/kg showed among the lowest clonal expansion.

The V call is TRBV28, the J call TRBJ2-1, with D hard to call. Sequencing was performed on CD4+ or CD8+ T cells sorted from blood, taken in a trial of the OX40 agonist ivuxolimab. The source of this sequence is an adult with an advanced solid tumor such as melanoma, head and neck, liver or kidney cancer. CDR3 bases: TGTGCCAGCAGTCCAGTTTTGGGGAATGAGCAGTTCTTC. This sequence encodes CASSPVLGNEQFF.